The T cell receptor beta chain described here comes from a study of blood T cells in healthy people across ages. Primers used in a second PCR of about 6 to 11 cycles were a sample-barcoded 5' primer and a J-beta primer mix. Via MiXCR, TCRdb re-called the 5' RACE reads, giving one row per CDR3 protein. Of roughly 680,000 distinct CDR3 sequences listed, 20% to 25% are singletons. This clonotype was seen repeatedly, ten times or more. The sample providers were healthy Caucasian people from Russia, aged about 6 to 100. The CDR3 has 13 amino acids. The germline V gene encodes CDR1 DFQATT and CDR2 SNEGSKA (reference sequence). Trimming stripped 3 bases from V and 5 bases from J, with 11 bases between.

This TCR was sampled from a man between 65 and 80 years old in good health. Sequenced sample: blood. This chain joins TRBV20-1 and TRBJ2-1; D uncertain. The CDR3 sequence: CSARIIPNNEQFF. The CDR3 DNA sequence: TGCAGTGCTAGGATCATACCGAACAATGAGCAGTTCTTC.